This TCR beta chain was obtained from a study of CD8 T cells in Susac syndrome. Study conclusions and caveats: The study recognized that its TCR sequencing and HLA analysis covered a relatively small number of individuals. The total CD8+ repertoires contained about 16 Susac-specific public clones, and the CD8+ TEMRA repertoires contained about five.

Reverse transcription of roughly 0.45 to 1 ug RNA was performed with random hexamers. Via MiXCR, TCRdb re-called the immunoSEQ multiplex PCR reads, giving one row per CDR3 protein. In the table there are 95,000 to 150,000 distinct CDR3 sequences, 90% to 95% of which are singletons. Concerning this clonotype itself: The antigen remains undetermined.

Sample: CD8+ T cells from PBMCs. This TCR was recovered from a human donor with Susac syndrome.

The CDR3 reads CASSLGSRGERQFF. CDR3 DNA: TGTGCCAGCAGCTTAGGGTCCCGGGGGGAAAGGCAGTTCTTC. The chain recombines TRBV11-2 with TRBJ2-1; 7 nucleotides align to TRBD2. From germline, CDR1 is SGHAT and CDR2 FQNNGV. Trimming at V came to 1 base and at J to 12 bases, leaving 9 bases not matched to a gene. This CDR3 spans 14 amino acids.